This T cell receptor beta chain was recovered during a study of T cell responses to AZD1222 COVID-19 vaccine. Method: immunoSEQ multiplex PCR; TCRdb's copy keeps in-frame clones and lacks some. The table includes about 180,000 clones, approximately 92% detected once. CDR3 length: 13 amino acids. Between the trimmed V and J ends, which lost 0 bases and 4 bases, there was a span of 7 bases. Remarks on this clone: Its antigen is unidentified.

Findings of the study overall: Baseline seropositivity occurred in only a handful of AZD1222 recipients.

The chain combines TRBV12-3 or TRBV12-4 with TRBJ2-7; D is unclear. This clonotype was obtained from an adult who received the MenACWY meningococcal vaccine as a control. This specimen consisted of peripheral blood, obtained 28 days after the second dose of the MenACWY control vaccine. CDR3 in amino acids: CASSLAPTYEQYF. DNA for the CDR3: TGTGCCAGCAGTTTAGCGCCCACTTACGAGCAGTACTTC.